Below are 18 T cell receptor beta chains sequenced from a single sample in a study of T cell responses to AZD1222 COVID-19 vaccine. TCRdb's table, derived via immunoSEQ multiplex PCR, lists solely in-frame clones and lacks some. The repertoire holds roughly 110,000 clones, with around 89% as singletons. This sample comprised peripheral blood, obtained 28 days after the second AZD1222 dose. All receptors derive from an adult who received the AZD1222 COVID-19 vaccine.

The V gene is TRBV7-9, the J gene TRBJ1-1; D is perhaps TRBD1 (6 bases). Germline CDR1 SEHNR, CDR2 FQNEAQ (reference sequence). This CDR3 is built from 12 residues. V was clipped by 5 bases and J by 5 bases, with 9 bases between them. The CDR3 DNA sequence: TGTGCCAGCAGCGTCACAGGGACTGAAGCTTTCTTT. Translating gives CASSVTGTEAFF.

In this sample, this clone turned up a few times. As DNA, the CDR3 is TGTGCCAGCAGGCAGGGACCAGGGAATTCACCCCTCCACTTT. Protein: CASRQGPGNSPLHF. The rearrangement uses TRBV7-2 and TRBJ1-6; D is perhaps TRBD1 (5 bases). CDR1 and CDR2 from the germline V gene are SGHTA and FQGNSA. This CDR3 is 14 amino acids long. V shed 6 bases and J shed 7 bases, with 13 bases lying between them.

To note about this clone: Distinct nucleotide sequences in the sample also encode this CDR3. The chain recombines TRBV19 with TRBJ2-1; 8 bases are a match to TRBD2. V lost 2 bases and J lost 2; bases outside the gene matches: 2. The CDR3 contains 15 residues. CDR1 and CDR2 (germline): LNHDA, SQIVND (reference sequence). The CDR3 spells CASSITSGAYNEQFF. CDR3 DNA sequence: TGTGCCAGTAGTATAACTAGCGGCGCCTACAATGAGCAGTTCTTC.

The chain couples TRBV7-2 to TRBJ2-7; 7 bases align to TRBD1. The CDR3 contains 14 residues. With V trimmed by 5 bases and J by 6 bases, 10 bases remained unmatched. CDR1 is SGHTA and CDR2 is FQGNSA in the germline V gene. The DNA of the CDR3 is TGTGCCAGCAGCCGTACAGGGGAGATGGGCGAGCAGTACTTC. Protein sequence: CASSRTGEMGEQYF.

CDR3 protein: CASSYQTGPYEQYF. The CDR3 DNA follows: TGTGCCAGCAGCTATCAGACAGGACCCTACGAGCAGTACTTC. The chain carries TRBV7-2 and TRBJ2-7; D might be TRBD1 (6 bases). Trimming cost V 4 bases and J 2 bases, with 12 bases left between them. The CDR3 sequence is 14 residues long. CDR1 SGHTA and CDR2 FQGNSA come from the germline V gene.

The rearrangement uses TRBV11-2 and TRBJ2-1; tentatively, D is TRBD2 (5 bases). The V end was cut by 5 bases, the J end by 9 bases, with 23 bases between. The CDR3 extends over 16 amino acids. CDR1 and CDR2 (germline): SGHAT, FQNNGV. The CDR3 loop reads CASSPDGGEGWGEQFF. The CDR3 DNA is TGTGCCAGCAGCCCAGACGGCGGTGAGGGCTGGGGTGAGCAGTTCTTC.

This clone showed up just a few times. The chain links TRBV6-2 or TRBV6-3 to TRBJ2-3; a weak D match, TRBD2 (6 bases). V was trimmed by 5 bases and J by 6 bases, leaving 21 bases between them. The germline V gene has CDR1 MNHEY and CDR2 SVGEGT. The CDR3 is 16 amino acids. The CDR3, as DNA: TGTGCCAGCAGTCGCCCCGCGGGACTGAGCGTCGATACGCAGTATTTT. It is translated as CASSRPAGLSVDTQYF.

This chain uses TRBV7-9 with TRBJ2-3, with D unresolved. CDR1 SEHNR and CDR2 FQNEAQ come from the germline V gene (reference sequence). V was trimmed by 3 bases and J by 5 bases, leaving 3 bases between them. The CDR3 covers 11 residues. CDR3 DNA sequence: TGTGCCAGCAGCTTTTTAGATACGCAGTATTTT. It codes for CASSFLDTQYF.

This clone was recorded once. The chain joins TRBV5-6 to TRBJ2-5; weak D call: TRBD1 (5 bases). The germline CDR1 and CDR2 sequences are SGHDT and YYEEEE. Deletions cut 4 bases from V and 7 bases from J, with 14 bases between. This CDR3 spans 13 amino acids. For the CDR3, the DNA is TGTGCCAGCAGCCCTGGACAAGGAGTGACCCAGTACTTC. It specifies CASSPGQGVTQYF.

V usage is TRBV2 and J usage is TRBJ1-5; possibly TRBD1 for D (6 bases). CDR1 is SNHLY and CDR2 is FYNNEI in the germline V gene. Trimming removed 7 bases at V and 7 bases at J, with 14 bases between. This CDR3 has 13 residues. CDR3 DNA sequence: TGTGCCAGCAACACAGGGTGGGGGCAGCCCCAGCATTTT. This translates into CASNTGWGQPQHF.

This clone came up once. The chain carries TRBV5-6 and TRBJ2-7; perhaps TRBD1 as D (5 bases). V gave up 2 bases and J gave up 3 bases, with 6 bases separating them. CDR1 and CDR2 (germline): SGHDT, YYEEEE. The CDR3 has 12 amino acids. CDR3 sequence reads: CASSLGDYEQYF. CDR3 in DNA: TGTGCCAGCAGCTTAGGGGACTACGAGCAGTACTTC.

This chain connects TRBV19 to TRBJ1-5; 9 bases are shared with TRBD1. From germline, CDR1 is LNHDA and CDR2 SQIVND (reference sequence). V trimming: 3 bases; J trimming: 2 bases; junction bases outside the gene matches: 5. This CDR3 spans 16 amino acids. The CDR3 bases are TGTGCCAGTAGTATCACAGGGGGCAGGGGCAATCAGCCCCAGCATTTT. Encoded protein: CASSITGGRGNQPQHF.

CDR3 nucleotides: TGTGCCAGCAGCGTAGATCCAGGGGTGGTAGTTAGTGAGCAGTTCTTC. Protein product: CASSVDPGVVVSEQFF. The chain joins TRBV9 to TRBJ2-1; tentatively, D is TRBD1 (6 bases). V was shortened by 0 bases and J by 9 bases, with 19 bases between the two germline ends. Germline values: CDR1 SGDLS, CDR2 YYNGEE. The CDR3 covers 16 residues.

The chain employs TRBV5-6 and TRBJ1-3; possibly TRBD1 for D (5 bases). Germline V gene data show CDR1 as SGHDT and CDR2 as YYEEEE. V was clipped by 4 bases and J by 6 bases, with 14 bases between them. This CDR3 contains 14 residues. The CDR3, as DNA: TGTGCCAGCAGCCCCAGGGCGAACTCAAACACCATATATTTT. As protein: CASSPRANSNTIYF. The whole variable domain, remainder taken from reference TRBV5-6 and TRBJ1-3, is DAGVTQSPTHLIKTRGQQVTLRCSPKSGHDTVSWYQQALGQGPQFIFQYYEEEERQRGNFPDRFSGHQFPNYSSELNVNALLLGDSALYLCASSPRANSNTIYFGEGSWLTVV.

This clone is a singleton in its sample. Other DNA sequences within the sample encode an identical CDR3. This chain joins TRBV11-2 and TRBJ1-2, with a weak D call TRBD1 (6 bases). This CDR3 spans 14 amino acids. Germline values: CDR1 SGHAT, CDR2 FQNNGV. V was shortened by 1 base and J by 0 bases, with 6 bases between the two germline ends. In nucleotides, the CDR3 is TGTGCCAGCAGCTTAGGGACAGCTAACTATGGCTACACCTTC. Protein: CASSLGTANYGYTF.

CDR3 nucleotide sequence: TGCAGTGCTCGACGGACAGGGGAAGCTTTCTTT. Protein sequence: CSARRTGEAFF. The chain has TRBV20-1 and TRBJ1-1, with 8 bases identical to TRBD1. V shed 5 bases, J shed 8 bases, and the junction held 4 bases outside the gene matches. Germline CDR1 DFQATT, CDR2 SNEGSKA (reference sequence). The CDR3 is 11 residues long.

This chain joins TRBV5-6 and TRBJ1-1; 7 nucleotides agree with TRBD1. Trimming removed 3 bases from V and 0 bases from J; junction bases left unmatched: 14. There are 18 residues in the CDR3. CDR1 and CDR2 from the germline V gene are SGHDT and YYEEEE. The CDR3 region is CASSYGTVLGGMNTEAFF. DNA for the CDR3: TGTGCCAGCAGCTACGGGACAGTCCTTGGTGGGATGAACACTGAAGCTTTCTTT. The entire variable domain, with the rest obtained from reference TRBV5-6 and TRBJ1-1, is as follows: DAGVTQSPTHLIKTRGQQVTLRCSPKSGHDTVSWYQQALGQGPQFIFQYYEEEERQRGNFPDRFSGHQFPNYSSELNVNALLLGDSALYLCASSYGTVLGGMNTEAFFGQGTRLTVV.

The gene calls are TRBV7-9 and TRBJ1-1; unclear D gene. The CDR3 has 11 amino acids. The V gene's germline CDR1 is SEHNR and CDR2 FQNEAQ (reference sequence). The V end lost 7 bases, the J end lost 7 bases, and 10 bases lay between the germline ends. The DNA for the CDR3 is TGTGCCAGCACCTTCGACAATGAAGCTTTCTTT. Encoded protein: CASTFDNEAFF.